A selection of T cell receptor beta chains follows, all from one sample in a study of T cell repertoires in cytomegalovirus infection. TCRdb reprocessed the reads with MiXCR, giving one entry per CDR3 protein. The sample yields about 920,000 distinct CDR3 sequences, 31% seen once. These receptors have no identified antigens. The sequences come from cultured CD8+ T cells from PBMCs, collected from culture after CMV antigen stimulation. Source of these receptors: a human donor in good health (CMV status not recorded). Some clones in this sample may be carry-over from other donors' samples. CDR3s include the opening cysteine and the closing phenylalanine or tryptophan. Fields, in order: clone size, J gene, D gene, V gene, CDR3 DNA, CDR3 protein. D genes are given only for firm matches. Expanded clones get a size class; other rows say once, few or many, or leave the size out.

size: NA; J: TRBJ2-2; D: TRBD2; V: TRBV6-5; DNA: TGTGCCAGCAGTTACTCTAGCGGGGGGCAGCGGGAGCTGTTTTTT; CDR3: CASSYSSGGQRELFF
size: NA; J: TRBJ1-1; D: NA; V: TRBV20-1; DNA: TGCAGTGCTAGAGATCCGGGCCAGAACACTGAAGCTTTCTTT; CDR3: CSARDPGQNTEAFF
size: NA; J: TRBJ1-1; D: NA; V: TRBV27; DNA: TGTGCCAGCAGTGAAGCGATGCACACTGAAGCTTTCTTT; CDR3: CASSEAMHTEAFF
size: few; J: TRBJ2-1; D: NA; V: TRBV6-2/TRBV6-3; DNA: TGTGCCAGCACCTGGACGAACTCCCGGCCTAATGAGCAGTTCTTC; CDR3: CASTWTNSRPNEQFF
size: NA; J: TRBJ1-1; D: NA; V: TRBV18; DNA: TGTGCCAGCTCACCACCAGACTCCACTGAAGCTTTCTTT; CDR3: CASSPPDSTEAFF
size: NA; J: TRBJ1-1; D: TRBD1; V: TRBV6-5; DNA: TGTGCCAGCGGCCCGGGACAGCCCTTAGAAGCTTTCTTT; CDR3: CASGPGQPLEAFF
size: few; J: TRBJ1-1; D: TRBD1; V: TRBV7-6; DNA: TGTGCCAGCAGCGCGGGGACAGGATTGAACACTGAAGCTTTCTTT; CDR3: CASSAGTGLNTEAFF
size: medium-sized; J: TRBJ2-1; D: TRBD2; V: TRBV7-2; DNA: TGTGCCAGCAGCTTAGTGACTAGCCGGGGACGCAATGAGCAGTTCTTC; CDR3: CASSLVTSRGRNEQFF
size: NA; J: TRBJ2-1; D: NA; V: TRBV6-2/TRBV6-3; DNA: TGTGCCAGCGGAAAGGGCACTTCCTACAATGAGCAGTTCTTC; CDR3: CASGKGTSYNEQFF
size: few; J: TRBJ2-7; D: NA; V: TRBV19; DNA: TGTGCCAGTAGTATGCCGGGTTCCTACGAGCAGTACTTC; CDR3: CASSMPGSYEQYF
size: NA; J: TRBJ2-3; D: NA; V: TRBV28; DNA: TGTGCCAGCAGTTTCTCCCAGGGCGACACAGATACGCAGTATTTT; CDR3: CASSFSQGDTDTQYF
size: many; J: TRBJ2-2; D: NA; V: TRBV6-2/TRBV6-3; DNA: TGTGCCTCTATGGGCGGCACCGGGGAGCTGTTTTTT; CDR3: CASMGGTGELFF
size: NA; J: TRBJ1-1; D: TRBD1; V: TRBV29-1; DNA: TGCAGCGCCCCGGACAGGACTAACACTGAAGCTTTCTTT; CDR3: CSAPDRTNTEAFF
size: NA; J: TRBJ1-2; D: NA; V: TRBV5-6; DNA: TGTGCCAGCAGCTTCAGGGGAGGCGGCTACACCTTC; CDR3: CASSFRGGGYTF
size: few; J: TRBJ2-3; D: NA; V: TRBV12-3/TRBV12-4; DNA: TGTGCCAGCAGTTTTATGGGGGTCACAGATACGCAGTATTTT; CDR3: CASSFMGVTDTQYF
size: NA; J: TRBJ2-7; D: TRBD1; V: TRBV7-9; DNA: TGTGCCAGCAGCCCGGACAGGGCGGGGTACGAGCAGTACTTC; CDR3: CASSPDRAGYEQYF
size: NA; J: TRBJ2-2; D: NA; V: TRBV19; DNA: TGTGCCAGTAGTATGAGCAGCAACACCGGGGAGCTGTTTTTT; CDR3: CASSMSSNTGELFF
size: many; J: TRBJ2-1; D: TRBD2; V: TRBV6-2/TRBV6-3; DNA: TGTGCCAGCAGAAAGCGGGGGTACGTGTACAATGAGCAGTTCTTC; CDR3: CASRKRGYVYNEQFF
size: few; J: TRBJ2-7; D: NA; V: TRBV7-6; DNA: TGTGCCAGCAGCTACATACGATATGGGTCGGGCTCCGAGCAGTACTTC; CDR3: CASSYIRYGSGSEQYF
size: NA; J: TRBJ1-6; D: NA; V: TRBV19; DNA: TGTGCCAGTAGTATAAGGCGACAGGTAGATAATTCACCCCTCCACTTT; CDR3: CASSIRRQVDNSPLHF
size: NA; J: TRBJ1-2; D: NA; V: TRBV27; DNA: TGTGCCAGCTTTGGACGCTATGGCTACACCTTC; CDR3: CASFGRYGYTF
size: few; J: TRBJ2-5; D: TRBD1; V: TRBV11-1; DNA: TGTGCCAGCAGCTTAGTCACCGGACAGGGATGGGAAGAGACCCAGTACTTC; CDR3: CASSLVTGQGWEETQYF
size: few; J: TRBJ1-5; D: NA; V: TRBV13; DNA: TGTGCCAGCAGTCCGCGGGGTGCTAATCAGCCCCAGCATTTT; CDR3: CASSPRGANQPQHF
size: few; J: TRBJ1-3; D: TRBD1; V: TRBV28; DNA: TGTGCCAGCGAAGTAAGGTGGCCGAACAGGGGATCTGGAAACACCATATATTTT; CDR3: CASEVRWPNRGSGNTIYF
size: NA; J: TRBJ1-6; D: NA; V: TRBV3-1; DNA: TGTGCCAGCAGCCAAGGCCTTACACAGCATAATTCACCCCTCCACTTT; CDR3: CASSQGLTQHNSPLHF
size: once; J: TRBJ2-1; D: NA; V: TRBV2; DNA: TGTGCCAGCATTGCTGCGACAGCACCAAACAATGAGCAGTTCTTC; CDR3: CASIAATAPNNEQFF
size: few; J: TRBJ1-4; D: NA; V: TRBV4-1; DNA: TGCGCCAGCAGCCAAGATGGGGGGGGCTTTAATGAAAAACTGTTTTTT; CDR3: CASSQDGGGFNEKLFF
size: NA; J: TRBJ2-3; D: TRBD2; V: TRBV7-9; DNA: TGTGCCAGCAGCACCACTAGCGGGGGAGGGACAGATACGCAGTATTTT; CDR3: CASSTTSGGGTDTQYF
size: NA; J: TRBJ1-4; D: NA; V: TRBV19; DNA: TGTGCCAGTAGGCCGTCAGTCCTTCTGGCTAATGAAAAACTGTTTTTT; CDR3: CASRPSVLLANEKLFF